These 27 T cell receptor beta chains originate from one sample sequenced in a study of PD-1 blockade in classical Hodgkin lymphoma. Every patient experienced relapse after autologous stem cell transplantation, and brentuximab vedotin exposure varied. Produced via immunoSEQ multiplex PCR; TCRdb's table is partial and in-frame only. The sample has about 13,000 clones, roughly 82% seen once. The sample in question was peripheral blood mononuclear cells (PBMCs), obtained at baseline. These receptors originate from a human donor with classical Hodgkin lymphoma.

This clone was detected only a few times. This chain joins TRBV5-4 and TRBJ1-2; D may be TRBD1 (5 bases). The CDR3 has 14 residues. Germline V gene sequence: CDR1 SGHNT, CDR2 YYREEE (reference sequence). With 4 bases removed from V and 4 bases from J, the gap between germline ends came to 14 bases. CDR3 nucleotide sequence: TGTGCCAGCAGCCGCGACAGTGACCGCTATGGCTACACCTTC. As protein: CASSRDSDRYGYTF.

The chain employs TRBV6-1 and TRBJ1-2; maybe TRBD1 (5 bases). V was pared by 4 bases and J by 10 bases, with 34 bases between. Germline CDR1 MNHNS, CDR2 SASEGT. This CDR3 is 19 amino acids long. The CDR3 loop reads CASSVSGLVGPVGGYDYTF. In DNA form, the CDR3 reads TGTGCCAGCAGTGTTTCCGGGTTGGTAGGGCCCGTCGGGGGATACGACTACACCTTC.

The CDR3 sequence is CASSLMGENLKLFF. The DNA for the CDR3 is TGTGCCAGCAGTTTAATGGGAGAGAATCTTAAACTGTTTTTT. The chain has TRBV28 and TRBJ1-4; D not resolved. This CDR3 is built from 14 residues. Germline V gene data show CDR1 as MDHEN and CDR2 as SYDVKM. The V gene lost 2 bases and the J gene lost 11 bases, with 15 bases spanning the gap.

The rearrangement uses TRBV11-2 and TRBJ1-2; TRBD1 aligns across 10 bases. This CDR3 region has 15 residues. With V trimmed by 5 bases and J by 6 bases, 9 bases remained unmatched. The V gene's germline CDR1 is SGHAT and CDR2 FQNNGV. The CDR3 spells CASSNIKGTGDGYTF. The CDR3 region has the DNA TGTGCCAGCAGCAATATCAAGGGGACAGGGGATGGCTACACCTTC.

The J gene is TRBJ1-5, the V gene TRBV18; 7 nucleotides match TRBD1. The V gene end was trimmed by 5 bases and the J gene end by 2 bases; junction bases not matched to a gene: 9. CDR1 and CDR2 from the germline V gene are KGHSH and LQKENI. This CDR3 is 16 amino acids long. CDR3 in DNA: TGTGCCAGCTCAACCTCCCAGGGGGGAGGCAATCAGCCCCAGCATTTT. Residues: CASSTSQGGGNQPQHF.

The rearrangement links TRBV29-1 to TRBJ2-1, with D possibly matching TRBD2 (6 bases). This CDR3 comprises 14 residues. V was pared by 8 bases and J by 6 bases, with 20 bases between. Germline V lookup: CDR1 SQVTM, CDR2 ANQGSEA. The CDR3 DNA is TGCAGCCTACTCGGGACTCGTCGGGCCAATGAGCAGTTCTTC. Translating it yields CSLLGTRRANEQFF.

This clone was seen more than once but under ten times. V and J are TRBV27 and TRBJ2-1; 7 bases fit TRBD1. The CDR3 contains 15 residues. V was clipped by 5 bases and J by 6 bases; unmatched bases: 10. In germline, CDR1 is MNHEY, CDR2 SMNVEV (reference sequence). CDR3 loop: CASSPGQRAGNEQFF. The CDR3 bases are TGTGCCAGCAGTCCGGGACAGAGGGCCGGCAATGAGCAGTTCTTC.

The chain has TRBV11-3 and TRBJ2-7; 8 bases align to TRBD1. Germline lookup yields CDR1 SGHNT and CDR2 YENEEA. V lost 5 bases to trimming and J lost 7 bases; unmatched junction nucleotides: 13. The CDR3 loop spans 15 amino acids. The DNA for the CDR3 is TGTGCCAGCAGCCTACCACGTCAGGGGGCGGGTGAGCAGTACTTC. Its translation: CASSLPRQGAGEQYF.

V is TRBV29-1 and J is TRBJ2-1, with 14 bases matching TRBD2. Losses at the gene ends were 8 bases for V and 8 bases for J; bases not matched to a gene: 8. Per the germline V gene, CDR1 is SQVTM and CDR2 is ANQGSEA. There are 14 residues in the CDR3. The CDR3 bases are TGCAGCTCCCGGGGGACTAGCGGGAGCGATGAGCAGTTCTTC. Translation gives CSSRGTSGSDEQFF.

V gene TRBV7-6 combines with J gene TRBJ2-5; D perhaps matches TRBD1 (6 bases). CDR1 SGHVS and CDR2 FNYEAQ come from the germline V gene. V lost 5 bases and J 12 bases, leaving 19 bases between the germline ends. There are 13 residues in the CDR3. CDR3 region: CASSPRPTGGEYF. CDR3 coding DNA: TGTGCCAGCAGCCCCCGGCCGACAGGCGGCGAGTACTTC.

The J gene is TRBJ1-1, the V gene TRBV19; D may be TRBD1 (6 bases). V was shortened by 5 bases and J by 2 bases, with 9 bases between the two germline ends. Germline assignment: CDR1 LNHDA and CDR2 SQIVND (reference sequence). The CDR3 is 13 amino acids. Here the CDR3 reads CASSDRINTEAFF. In DNA form, the CDR3 reads TGTGCCAGTAGTGACAGGATTAACACTGAAGCTTTCTTT.

The rearrangement uses TRBV4-1 and TRBJ2-7, with TRBD1 identical over 10 bases. V trimming: 3 bases; J trimming: 6 bases; junction bases outside the gene matches: 2. The CDR3 has 13 residues. Germline V gene data show CDR1 as MGHRA and CDR2 as YSYEKL. The CDR3 bases are TGCGCCAGCAGCCACGGGACAGGGGTCGAGCAGTACTTC. This sequence encodes CASSHGTGVEQYF.

The CDR3 DNA reads as TGTGCCAGCAGCCTAGGACAGAGCACCTACGAGCAGTACTTC. Protein: CASSLGQSTYEQYF. The chain uses TRBV2 and TRBJ2-7; D possibly corresponds to TRBD1 (6 bases). Deletions cut 6 bases from V and 2 bases from J, with 14 bases between. This CDR3 comprises 14 residues. From germline, CDR1 is SNHLY and CDR2 FYNNEI.

The J gene is TRBJ2-7, the V gene TRBV5-1; a weak D match, TRBD1 (5 bases). The germline CDR1 and CDR2 sequences are SGHRS and YFSETQ. There are 14 residues in the CDR3. Trimming stripped 0 bases from V and 1 base from J, with 8 bases between. The CDR3 DNA is TGCGCCAGCAGCTTGGACAGGATGTCCTACGAGCAGTACTTC. This translates into CASSLDRMSYEQYF.

The chain is built from TRBV5-4 and TRBJ2-3, with D maybe TRBD2 (5 bases). Trimming cost V 4 bases and J 4 bases, with 16 bases left between them. CDR1 and CDR2 (germline): SGHNT, YYREEE (reference sequence). This CDR3 region has 15 residues. The DNA for the CDR3 is TGTGCCAGCAGCCAAGATCGGAGGTCCCCAGATACGCAGTATTTT. This gives the protein CASSQDRRSPDTQYF.

V gene TRBV2 combines with J gene TRBJ2-1; 8 bases align to TRBD1. Trimming cost V 6 bases and J 5 bases; bases outside gene matches: 9. The CDR3 consists of 15 residues. Germline CDR1 and CDR2: SNHLY and FYNNEI. Written as DNA, the CDR3 is TGTGCCAGCAGCATGGACAGGGTGGAAAACAATGAGCAGTTCTTC. It yields the protein CASSMDRVENNEQFF.

The chain joins TRBV7-9 to TRBJ2-5; 7 positions match TRBD1. The V segment lost 5 bases and the J segment 1 base; nucleotides outside the gene matches: 4. Looked up from germline, CDR1 is SEHNR and CDR2 is FQNEAQ (reference sequence). The CDR3 consists of 14 residues. The CDR3 loop reads CASSTGQPQETQYF. CDR3 DNA sequence: TGTGCCAGCAGCACGGGACAGCCCCAAGAGACCCAGTACTTC.

The chain joins TRBV27 to TRBJ2-7; D may be TRBD2 (5 bases). Germline V gene sequence: CDR1 MNHEY, CDR2 SMNVEV (reference sequence). This CDR3 is 14 amino acids long. V was cut by 5 bases and J by 3 bases, with 14 bases left in between. CDR3 amino acids: CASSTAVGIYEQYF. The CDR3 DNA sequence: TGTGCCAGCAGTACCGCCGTCGGGATCTACGAGCAGTACTTC.

This clone was observed a single time. The chain links TRBV27 to TRBJ1-6; D unclear. V was shortened by 4 bases and J by 9 bases, with 16 bases between the two germline ends. Looked up from germline, CDR1 is MNHEY and CDR2 is SMNVEV (reference sequence). The CDR3 sequence is 15 residues long. The CDR3, as DNA: TGTGCCAGCAGTTCACCGACGGTTCGGGGTTCACCCCTCCACTTT. Residues: CASSSPTVRGSPLHF.

The chain has TRBV9 and TRBJ2-2; the match to TRBD2 covers 12 bases. CDR1 and CDR2 (germline): SGDLS, YYNGEE. V shed 5 bases, J shed 4 bases, and the junction held 15 bases outside the gene matches. This CDR3 is 19 amino acids long. The CDR3 reads CASSLTGTSGSLGTGELFF. In nucleotides, the CDR3 is TGTGCCAGCAGTTTAACCGGGACTAGCGGGTCCCTTGGCACCGGGGAGCTGTTTTTT.

The V gene is TRBV4-2, the J gene TRBJ2-3, with 9 bases fitting TRBD2. CDR3 length equals 20 residues. Germline assignment: CDR1 LGHNA and CDR2 YNFKEQ. With V trimmed by 4 bases and J by 2 bases, 19 bases remained unmatched. The CDR3 region has the DNA TGTGCCAGCAGCCCCCGGGCCCATAGCGGGGGCCCCGAAACCACAGATACGCAGTATTTT. Its translation: CASSPRAHSGGPETTDTQYF.

J is TRBJ1-1 and V is TRBV5-6; 7 positions match TRBD1. CDR1 and CDR2 from the germline V gene are SGHDT and YYEEEE. V lost 1 base, J lost 5 bases, and 2 bases stayed unmatched. CDR3 length: 13 residues. The CDR3 loop reads CASSLRQGTEAFF. Written as DNA, the CDR3 is TGTGCCAGCAGCTTGCGACAGGGAACTGAAGCTTTCTTT.

The J gene is TRBJ2-3, the V gene TRBV7-3; 9 nucleotides agree with TRBD2. The CDR3 is 16 amino acids. The V gene end was trimmed by 4 bases and the J gene end by 3 bases; junction bases not matched to a gene: 8. Germline V gene lookup returns CDR1 SGHTA and CDR2 FQGTGA. CDR3 amino acids: CASSSLGGRGTDTQYF. DNA of the CDR3: TGTGCCAGCAGCTCCCTCGGCGGGAGGGGTACAGATACGCAGTATTTT.

This chain joins TRBV5-6 and TRBJ2-7; D gene ambiguous. V was shortened by 2 bases and J by 0 bases, with 12 bases between the two germline ends. The germline V gene encodes CDR1 SGHDT and CDR2 YYEEEE. The CDR3 is 15 residues long. The CDR3 region is CASSFSLHGSYEQYF. In DNA, the CDR3 is TGTGCCAGCAGCTTCTCACTGCACGGCTCCTACGAGCAGTACTTC.

This chain links TRBV4-1 with TRBJ2-2; 7 positions match TRBD2. Germline CDR1 MGHRA, CDR2 YSYEKL. V lost 7 bases to trimming and J lost 5 bases; unmatched junction nucleotides: 7. The CDR3 consists of 14 residues. The CDR3 DNA follows: TGCGCCAGCACTCCTACCGGGGGGACCGGGGAGCTGTTTTTT. Translation gives CASTPTGGTGELFF.

The rearrangement joins TRBV7-3 to TRBJ2-5; D gene uncertain. The ends were cut back, 1 base at V and 5 bases at J, with 8 bases in the middle. Germline assignment: CDR1 SGHTA and CDR2 FQGTGA. The length of the CDR3 is 13 residues. CDR3 coding DNA: TGTGCCAGCAGCTTAAGGGCTCTGGAGACCCAGTACTTC. Translated, it gives CASSLRALETQYF.

This clone is labeled medium-sized. Other nucleotide sequences in the sample specify the same CDR3. This chain links TRBV19 with TRBJ2-1; D gene ambiguous. V was trimmed by 7 bases and J by 7 bases, leaving 14 bases between them. The CDR3 spans 13 residues. Per the germline V gene, CDR1 is LNHDA and CDR2 is SQIVND (reference sequence). CDR3 in amino acids: CASTPTGWNEQFF. CDR3 DNA sequence: TGTGCCAGTACCCCAACCGGATGGAATGAGCAGTTCTTC. Full variable domain (missing parts from reference TRBV19 and TRBJ2-1): DGGITQSPKYLFRKEGQNVTLSCEQNLNHDAMYWYRQDPGQGLRLIYYSQIVNDFQKGDIAEGYSVSREKKESFPLTVTSAQKNPTAFYLCASTPTGWNEQFFGPGTRLTVL.